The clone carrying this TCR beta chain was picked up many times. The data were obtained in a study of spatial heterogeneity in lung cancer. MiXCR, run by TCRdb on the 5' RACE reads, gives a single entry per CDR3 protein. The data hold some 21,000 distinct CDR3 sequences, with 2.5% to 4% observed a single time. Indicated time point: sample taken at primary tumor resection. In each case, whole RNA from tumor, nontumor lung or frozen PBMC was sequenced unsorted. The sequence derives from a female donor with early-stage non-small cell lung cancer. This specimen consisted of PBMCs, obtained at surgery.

The CDR3 region has the DNA TGCGCCAGCAGCTTGGACAGGGGGAACACTGAAGCTTTCTTT. It specifies CASSLDRGNTEAFF. This chain uses TRBV5-1 with TRBJ1-1, with 7 positions matching TRBD1. The CDR3 covers 14 residues. CDR1 and CDR2 from the germline V gene are SGHRS and YFSETQ. V shed 0 bases, J shed 1 base, and the junction held 0 bases outside the gene matches.